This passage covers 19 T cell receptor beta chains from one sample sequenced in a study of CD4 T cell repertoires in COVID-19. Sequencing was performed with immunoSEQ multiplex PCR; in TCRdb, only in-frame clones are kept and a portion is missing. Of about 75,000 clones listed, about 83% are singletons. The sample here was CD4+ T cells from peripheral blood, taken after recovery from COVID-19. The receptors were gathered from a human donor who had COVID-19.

CDR3 residues: CASSSYRGANTEAFF. In DNA, the CDR3 is TGTGCCAGCAGCTCTTACAGGGGAGCGAACACTGAAGCTTTCTTT. The gene calls are TRBV5-6 and TRBJ1-1, with TRBD1 matching 7 bases. The CDR3 is 15 amino acids. Losses at the gene ends were 3 bases for V and 1 base for J; bases not matched to a gene: 6. The germline CDR1 and CDR2 sequences are SGHDT and YYEEEE.

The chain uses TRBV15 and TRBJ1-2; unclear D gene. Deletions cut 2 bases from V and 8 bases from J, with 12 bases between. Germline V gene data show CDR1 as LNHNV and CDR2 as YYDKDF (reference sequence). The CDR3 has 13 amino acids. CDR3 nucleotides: TGTGCCACCAGCAGAAAGGCGGGCGACGGCTACACCTTC. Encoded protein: CATSRKAGDGYTF.

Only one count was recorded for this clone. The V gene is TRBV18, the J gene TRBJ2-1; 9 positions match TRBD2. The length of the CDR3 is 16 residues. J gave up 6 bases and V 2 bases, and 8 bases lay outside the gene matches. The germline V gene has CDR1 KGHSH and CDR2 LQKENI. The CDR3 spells CASSPASGKFSNEQFF. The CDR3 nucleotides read TGTGCCAGCTCACCAGCTAGCGGGAAATTCAGCAATGAGCAGTTCTTC.

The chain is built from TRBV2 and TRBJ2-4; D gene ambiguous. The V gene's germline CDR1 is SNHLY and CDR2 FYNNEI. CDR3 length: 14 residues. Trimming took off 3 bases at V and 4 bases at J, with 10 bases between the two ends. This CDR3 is CASSDGKVKNIQYF. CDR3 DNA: TGTGCCAGCAGTGACGGCAAAGTTAAAAACATTCAGTACTTC.

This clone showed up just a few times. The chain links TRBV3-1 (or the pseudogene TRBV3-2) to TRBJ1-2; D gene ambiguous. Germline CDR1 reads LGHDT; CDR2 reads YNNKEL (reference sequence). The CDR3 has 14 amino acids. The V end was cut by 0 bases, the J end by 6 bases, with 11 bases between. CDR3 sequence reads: CASSQEVQINGYTF. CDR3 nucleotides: TGTGCCAGCAGCCAAGAGGTACAGATCAATGGCTACACCTTC.

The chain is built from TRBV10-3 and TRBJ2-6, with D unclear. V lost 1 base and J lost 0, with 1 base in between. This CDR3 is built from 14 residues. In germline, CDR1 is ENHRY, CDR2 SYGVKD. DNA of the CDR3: TGTGCCATCAGTGAGTACTCTGGGGCCAACGTCCTGACTTTC. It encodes CAISEYSGANVLTF.

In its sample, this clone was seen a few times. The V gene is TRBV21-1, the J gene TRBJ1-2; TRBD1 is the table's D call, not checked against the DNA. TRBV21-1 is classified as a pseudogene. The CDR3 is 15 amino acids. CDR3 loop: CASSKGGWGLYGYTF. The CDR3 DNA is TGTGCCAGCAGCAAAGGGGGTTGGGGGCTCTATGGCTACACCTTC.

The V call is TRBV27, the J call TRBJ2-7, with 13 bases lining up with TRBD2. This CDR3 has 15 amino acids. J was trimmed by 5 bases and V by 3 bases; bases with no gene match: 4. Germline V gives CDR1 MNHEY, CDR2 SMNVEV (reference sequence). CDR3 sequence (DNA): TGTGCCAGCAGTTTTCGGACTAGCGGGAGCCACGAGCAGTACTTC. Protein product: CASSFRTSGSHEQYF.

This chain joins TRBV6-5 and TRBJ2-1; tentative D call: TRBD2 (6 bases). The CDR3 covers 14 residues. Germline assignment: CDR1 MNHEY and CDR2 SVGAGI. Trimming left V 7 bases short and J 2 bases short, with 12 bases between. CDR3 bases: TGTGCCAGCAAGGTTAGCGGAGCCTACAATGAGCAGTTCTTC. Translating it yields CASKVSGAYNEQFF.

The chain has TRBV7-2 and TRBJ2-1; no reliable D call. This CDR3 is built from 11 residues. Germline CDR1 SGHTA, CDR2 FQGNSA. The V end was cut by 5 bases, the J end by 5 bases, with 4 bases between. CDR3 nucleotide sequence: TGTGCCAGCAGCCAAAACAATGAGCAGTTCTTC. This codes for CASSQNNEQFF. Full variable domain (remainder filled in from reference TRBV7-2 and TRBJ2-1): GAGVSQSPSNKVTEKGKDVELRCDPISGHTALYWYRQSLGQGLEFLIYFQGNSAPDKSGLPSDRFSAERTGGSVSTLTIQRTQQEDSAVYLCASSQNNEQFFGPGTRLTVL.

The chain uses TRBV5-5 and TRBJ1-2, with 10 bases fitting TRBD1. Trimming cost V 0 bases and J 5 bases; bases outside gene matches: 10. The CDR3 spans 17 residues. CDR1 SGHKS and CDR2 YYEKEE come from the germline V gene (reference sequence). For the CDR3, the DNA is TGTGCCAGCAGCTTGGGGGACAGGGGACCGCCGGGTTATGGCTACACCTTC. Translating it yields CASSLGDRGPPGYGYTF.

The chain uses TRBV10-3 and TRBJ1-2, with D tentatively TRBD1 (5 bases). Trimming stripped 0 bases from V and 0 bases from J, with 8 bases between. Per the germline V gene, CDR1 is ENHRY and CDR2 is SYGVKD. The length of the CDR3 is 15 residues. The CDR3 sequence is CAISESRASNYGYTF. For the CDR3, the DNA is TGTGCCATCAGTGAGTCCAGGGCTTCTAACTATGGCTACACCTTC.

This CDR3 reads CALKEGGEGQPQHF. The CDR3 DNA reads TGTGCCTTAAAAGAGGGTGGGGAGGGTCAGCCCCAGCATTTT. This chain links TRBV6-5 with TRBJ1-5, with D unclear. V lost 11 bases, J lost 6 bases, and 20 bases lay in between. CDR3 length: 14 amino acids. CDR1 and CDR2 (germline): MNHEY, SVGAGI.

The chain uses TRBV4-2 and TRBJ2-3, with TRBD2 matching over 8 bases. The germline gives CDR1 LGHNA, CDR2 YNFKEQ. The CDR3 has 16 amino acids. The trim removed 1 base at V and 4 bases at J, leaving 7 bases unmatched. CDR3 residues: CASSQVTSGGSDTQYF. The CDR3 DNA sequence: TGTGCCAGCAGCCAAGTAACCAGCGGGGGCTCAGATACGCAGTATTTT.

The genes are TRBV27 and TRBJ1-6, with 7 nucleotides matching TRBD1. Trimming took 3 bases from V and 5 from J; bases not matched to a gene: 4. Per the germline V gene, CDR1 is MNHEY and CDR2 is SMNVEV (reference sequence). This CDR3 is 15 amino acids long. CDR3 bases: TGTGCCAGCAGTTTGTCGGGACAGAATAATTCACCCCTCCACTTT. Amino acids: CASSLSGQNNSPLHF.

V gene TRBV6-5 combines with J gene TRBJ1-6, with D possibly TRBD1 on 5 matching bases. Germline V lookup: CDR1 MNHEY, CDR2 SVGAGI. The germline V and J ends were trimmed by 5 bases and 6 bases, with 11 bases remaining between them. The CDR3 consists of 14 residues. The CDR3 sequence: CASSPGTVNSPLHF. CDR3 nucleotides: TGTGCCAGCAGTCCCGGGACGGTTAATTCACCCCTCCACTTT.

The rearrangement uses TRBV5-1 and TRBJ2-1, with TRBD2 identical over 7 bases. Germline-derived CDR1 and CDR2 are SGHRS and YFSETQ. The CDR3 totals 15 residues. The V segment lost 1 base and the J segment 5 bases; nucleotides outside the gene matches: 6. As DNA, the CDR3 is TGCGCCAGCAGCTTGAGAGTAGCGGGCAACAATGAGCAGTTCTTC. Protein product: CASSLRVAGNNEQFF.

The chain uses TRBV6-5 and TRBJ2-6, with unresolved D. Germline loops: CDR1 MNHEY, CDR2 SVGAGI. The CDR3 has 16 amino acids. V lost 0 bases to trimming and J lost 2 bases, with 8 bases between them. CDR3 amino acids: CASSYSSRTGANVLTF. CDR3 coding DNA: TGTGCCAGCAGTTACTCGTCACGAACTGGGGCCAACGTCCTGACTTTC.

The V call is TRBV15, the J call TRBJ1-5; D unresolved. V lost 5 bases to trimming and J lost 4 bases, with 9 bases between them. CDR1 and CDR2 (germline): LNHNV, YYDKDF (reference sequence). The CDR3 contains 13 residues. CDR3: CATSLERNQPQHF. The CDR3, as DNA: TGTGCCACCAGCTTAGAACGGAATCAGCCCCAGCATTTT.